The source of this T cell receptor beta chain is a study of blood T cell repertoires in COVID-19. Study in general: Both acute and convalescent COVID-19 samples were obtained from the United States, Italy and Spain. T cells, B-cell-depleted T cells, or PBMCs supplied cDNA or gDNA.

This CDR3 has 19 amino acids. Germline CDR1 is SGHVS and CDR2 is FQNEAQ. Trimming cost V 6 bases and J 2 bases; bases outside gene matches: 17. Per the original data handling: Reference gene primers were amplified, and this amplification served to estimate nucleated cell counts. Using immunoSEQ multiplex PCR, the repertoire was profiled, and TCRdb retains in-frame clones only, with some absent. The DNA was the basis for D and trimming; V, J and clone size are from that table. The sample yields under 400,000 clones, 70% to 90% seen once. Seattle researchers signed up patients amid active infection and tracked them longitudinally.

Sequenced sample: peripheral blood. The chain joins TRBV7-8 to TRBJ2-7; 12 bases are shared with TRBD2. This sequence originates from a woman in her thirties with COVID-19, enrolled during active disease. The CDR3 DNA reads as TGTGCCAGCAGACCAGGGAGATTTAGGACTAGCGGGGAAACCTACGAGCAGTACTTC. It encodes CASRPGRFRTSGETYEQYF.